A single sample is the source of the 6 T cell receptor beta chains below, sequenced in a study of preoperative IRX-2 immunotherapy in early breast cancer. This sample's treatment: preoperative locoregional IRX-2 cytokine immunotherapy. Some clones are missing from TCRdb's copy, which holds only in-frame ones; the method was immunoSEQ multiplex PCR. The sample contains roughly 24,000 clones, roughly 95% of which appear only once. The specimen was tumor tissue, collected after IRX-2 immunotherapy. Source of these receptors: a human donor with breast cancer.

The chain uses TRBV9 and TRBJ2-1; weak D call: TRBD1 (5 bases). This CDR3 region has 15 residues. V was pared by 3 bases and J by 3 bases, with 13 bases between. CDR1 SGDLS and CDR2 YYNGEE come from the germline V gene. The CDR3 loop is CASSDPEGVYNEQFF. DNA for the CDR3: TGTGCCAGCAGCGACCCGGAAGGGGTCTACAATGAGCAGTTCTTC. Together with reference TRBV9 and TRBJ2-1, the CDR3 gives the full variable domain: DSGVTQTPKHLITATGQRVTLRCSPRSGDLSVYWYQQSLDQGLQFLIQYYNGEERAKGNILERFSAQQFPDLHSELNLSSLELGDSALYFCASSDPEGVYNEQFFGPGTRLTVL.

The chain is built from TRBV2 and TRBJ2-3; TRBD2 matches at 7 bases. V was pared by 4 bases and J by 4 bases, with 5 bases of the junction left unmatched. CDR1 and CDR2 from the germline V gene are SNHLY and FYNNEI. CDR3 size: 14 residues. The CDR3 is CASSGQRGSDTQYF. CDR3 nucleotides: TGTGCCAGCAGTGGACAGCGGGGCTCAGATACGCAGTATTTT.

J is TRBJ1-1 and V is TRBV9, with 7 nucleotides matching TRBD1. This CDR3 has 15 amino acids. The junction had 6 bases not matched to a gene; V was cut back by 3 bases and J by 1 base. Looked up from germline, CDR1 is SGDLS and CDR2 is YYNGEE. The CDR3 coding sequence is TGTGCCAGCAGCGCCGGAGGGGGCACGAACACTGAAGCTTTCTTT. Amino acid sequence: CASSAGGGTNTEAFF. The full variable domain, with the rest looked up from reference TRBV9 and TRBJ1-1, is DSGVTQTPKHLITATGQRVTLRCSPRSGDLSVYWYQQSLDQGLQFLIQYYNGEERAKGNILERFSAQQFPDLHSELNLSSLELGDSALYFCASSAGGGTNTEAFFGQGTRLTVV.

The chain combines TRBV2 with TRBJ1-1; TRBD1 might be the D (6 bases). Deletions cut 11 bases from V and 1 base from J, with 11 bases between. This CDR3 spans 12 amino acids. CDR1 is SNHLY and CDR2 is FYNNEI in the germline V gene. As DNA, the CDR3 is TGTGCCTCACAGGGACAGAACACTGAAGCTTTCTTT. It codes for CASQGQNTEAFF.

The rearrangement links TRBV5-6 to TRBJ2-5; 7 bases map to TRBD1. Germline V gene data show CDR1 as SGHDT and CDR2 as YYEEEE. This CDR3 spans 14 amino acids. The trim removed 0 bases at V and 4 bases at J, leaving 3 bases unmatched. This CDR3 is CASSLVQGRETQYF. In nucleotides, the CDR3 is TGTGCCAGCAGCTTGGTACAGGGGAGAGAGACCCAGTACTTC.

The chain is built from TRBV7-8 and TRBJ2-7, with TRBD2 as a possible D gene (6 bases). The ends were cut back, 2 bases at V and 3 bases at J, with 17 bases in the middle. The CDR3 totals 16 residues. From germline, CDR1 is SGHVS and CDR2 FQNEAQ. The CDR3 region is CASSLSIRGLLYEQYF. CDR3 DNA sequence: TGTGCCAGCAGCTTAAGTATTAGGGGACTTCTCTACGAGCAGTACTTC.